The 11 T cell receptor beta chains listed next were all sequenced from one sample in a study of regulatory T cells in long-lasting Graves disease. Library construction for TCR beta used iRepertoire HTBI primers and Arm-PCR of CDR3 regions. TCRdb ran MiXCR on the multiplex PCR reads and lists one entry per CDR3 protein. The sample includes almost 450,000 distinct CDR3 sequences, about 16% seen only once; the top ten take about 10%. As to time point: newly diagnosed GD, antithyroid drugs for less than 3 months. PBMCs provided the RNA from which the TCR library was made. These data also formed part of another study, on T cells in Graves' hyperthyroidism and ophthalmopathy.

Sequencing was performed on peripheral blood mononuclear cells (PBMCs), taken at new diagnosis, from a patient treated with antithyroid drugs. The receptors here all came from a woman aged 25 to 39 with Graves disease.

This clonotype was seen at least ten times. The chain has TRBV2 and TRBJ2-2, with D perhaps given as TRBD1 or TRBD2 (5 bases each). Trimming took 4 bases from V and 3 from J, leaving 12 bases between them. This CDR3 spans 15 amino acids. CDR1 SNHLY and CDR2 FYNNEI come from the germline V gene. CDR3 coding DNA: TGTGCCAGCAGTGCGGGACCAGATTACACCGGGGAGCTGTTTTTT. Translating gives CASSAGPDYTGELFF.

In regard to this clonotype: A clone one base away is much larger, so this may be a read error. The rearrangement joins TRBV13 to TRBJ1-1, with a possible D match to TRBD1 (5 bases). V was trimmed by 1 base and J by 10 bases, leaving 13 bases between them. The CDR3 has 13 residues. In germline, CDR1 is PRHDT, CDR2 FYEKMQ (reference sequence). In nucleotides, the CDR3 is TGTGCCAGCAGCTTAGAGGGGCAAGCAGGAGCTTTCTTT. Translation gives CASSLEGQAGAFF.

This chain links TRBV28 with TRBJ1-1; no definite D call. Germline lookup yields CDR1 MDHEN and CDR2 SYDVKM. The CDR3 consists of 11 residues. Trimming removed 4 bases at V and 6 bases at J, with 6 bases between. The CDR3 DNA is TGTGCCAGCAGTTGGGAGGCTGAAGCTTTCTTT. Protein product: CASSWEAEAFF.

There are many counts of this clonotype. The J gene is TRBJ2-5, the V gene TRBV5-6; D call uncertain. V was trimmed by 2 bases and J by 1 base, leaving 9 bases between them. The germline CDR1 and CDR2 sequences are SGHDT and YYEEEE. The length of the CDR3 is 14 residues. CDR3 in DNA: TGTGCCAGCAGCTTCTTCTCATCCCAAGAGACCCAGTACTTC. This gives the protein CASSFFSSQETQYF. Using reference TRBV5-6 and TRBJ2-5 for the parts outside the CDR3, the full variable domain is DAGVTQSPTHLIKTRGQQVTLRCSPKSGHDTVSWYQQALGQGPQFIFQYYEEEERQRGNFPDRFSGHQFPNYSSELNVNALLLGDSALYLCASSFFSSQETQYFGPGTRLLVL.

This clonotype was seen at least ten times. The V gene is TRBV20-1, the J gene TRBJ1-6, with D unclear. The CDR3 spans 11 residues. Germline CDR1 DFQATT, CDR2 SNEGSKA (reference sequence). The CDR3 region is CGTDGNSPLHF. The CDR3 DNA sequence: TGCGGTACCGACGGTAATTCACCCCTCCACTTT.

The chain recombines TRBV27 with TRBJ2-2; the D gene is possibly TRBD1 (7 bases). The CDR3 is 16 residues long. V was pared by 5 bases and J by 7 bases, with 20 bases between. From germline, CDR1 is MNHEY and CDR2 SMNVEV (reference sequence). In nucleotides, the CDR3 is TGTGCCAGCAGTCCCAGTGGAGGGGGCAGGGTCGGGGAGCTGTTTTTT. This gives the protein CASSPSGGGRVGELFF.

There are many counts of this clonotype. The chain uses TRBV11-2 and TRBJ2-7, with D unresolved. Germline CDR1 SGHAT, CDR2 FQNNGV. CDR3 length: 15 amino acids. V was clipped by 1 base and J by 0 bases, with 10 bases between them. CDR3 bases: TGTGCCAGCAGCTTAGGTCATGGAGACTCCTACGAGCAGTACTTC. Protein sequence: CASSLGHGDSYEQYF. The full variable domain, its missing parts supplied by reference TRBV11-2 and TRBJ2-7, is EAGVAQSPRYKIIEKRQSVAFWCNPISGHATLYWYQQILGQGPKLLIQFQNNGVVDDSQLPKDRFSAERLKGVDSTLKIQPAKLEDSAVYLCASSLGHGDSYEQYFGPGTRLTVT.

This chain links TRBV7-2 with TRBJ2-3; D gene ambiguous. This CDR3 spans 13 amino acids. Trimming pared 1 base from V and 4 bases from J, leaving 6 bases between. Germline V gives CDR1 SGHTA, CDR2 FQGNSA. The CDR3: CASSLVAPDTQYF. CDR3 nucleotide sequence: TGTGCCAGCAGCTTAGTGGCCCCAGATACGCAGTATTTT.

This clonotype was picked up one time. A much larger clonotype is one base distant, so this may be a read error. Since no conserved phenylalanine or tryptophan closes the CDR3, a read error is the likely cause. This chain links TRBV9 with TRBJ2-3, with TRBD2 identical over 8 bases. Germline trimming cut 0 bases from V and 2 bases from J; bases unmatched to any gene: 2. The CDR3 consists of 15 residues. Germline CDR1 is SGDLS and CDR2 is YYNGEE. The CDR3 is CASSVGGRNTDTQYL. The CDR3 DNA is TGTGCCAGCAGCGTAGGCGGGAGGAACACAGATACGCAGTATCTT.

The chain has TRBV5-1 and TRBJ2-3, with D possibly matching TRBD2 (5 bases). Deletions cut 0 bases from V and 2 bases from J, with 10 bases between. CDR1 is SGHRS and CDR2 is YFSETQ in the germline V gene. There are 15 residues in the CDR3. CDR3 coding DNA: TGCGCCAGCAGCTTGGCATCGGGGAACACAGATACGCAGTATTTT. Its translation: CASSLASGNTDTQYF. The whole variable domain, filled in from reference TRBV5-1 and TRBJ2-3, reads KAGVTQTPRYLIKTRGQQVTLSCSPISGHRSVSWYQQTPGQGLQFLFEYFSETQRNKGNFPGRFSGRQFSNSRSEMNVSTLELGDSALYLCASSLASGNTDTQYFGPGTRLTVL.

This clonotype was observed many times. This chain's CDR3 is CASSPMGARGYTF. The CDR3 DNA sequence: TGTGCCAGCTCACCGATGGGGGCGCGGGGCTACACCTTC. The rearrangement joins TRBV18 to TRBJ1-2, with D possibly TRBD1 on 6 matching bases. Germline V CDR1 and CDR2: KGHSH, LQKENI. There are 13 residues in the CDR3. Trimming took off 3 bases at V and 8 bases at J, with 13 bases between the two ends.